This record looks at one T cell receptor (beta chain) sequence and its context. Its antigen is not known. The data belong to a study of shared clonotypes between healthy human individuals. Study-level points and caveats: Some clonotypes were shared by all four sorted-subset donors, while others were not shared. The non-shared ones had lower generation probabilities than the shared ones. Naive subsets usually exceeded memory subsets in estimated richness. Among donors, sharing of clonotypes was expected to be affected by sequencing depth.

A 200 ng quantity of DNA, approximately 29,000 T cell genomes, went into the sorted-subset replicate PCRs. The method was immunoSEQ multiplex PCR; TCRdb's version includes in-frame clones alone and lacks a portion of them. The sample lists about 1.1 million clones, around 78% occurring once. The J segment lost 3 bases and the V segment lost 7 bases, leaving 6 bases of the junction unmatched. This CDR3 has 12 residues. Germline V lookup: CDR1 SQVTM, CDR2 ANQGSEA. What was sequenced was memory CD4+ T cells from PBMCs. Described subset: CD45RA-negative fraction. The chain combines TRBV29-1 with TRBJ2-7; 7 nucleotides align to TRBD2. This clonotype was sampled from a man aged 18-30 years in good health. Some clones in this sample may be carry-over from other donors' samples. CDR3 sequence reads: CSALTSSYEQYF. The CDR3 DNA reads TGCAGCGCTTTGACTAGCAGCTACGAGCAGTACTTC.